A selection of T cell receptor beta chains follows, all from one sample in a study of T-cell memory formation after mild COVID-19. TCRdb called the 5' RACE reads again in MiXCR, with one record for every CDR3 protein. The data hold 250,000 to 300,000 distinct CDR3 sequences, with 15% to 20% observed a single time. Sequences were obtained from PBMCs or a T cell subset sorted from them (not recorded which). The origin of the receptors is a man between 18 and 29 years old who had mild COVID-19 (a few samples of this study predate the infection). Cell type and time point are not known. Both conserved end residues are part of each CDR3. D genes are given only for firm matches. Not all rows give a size; the values are once, few, many and, for expanded clones, a class.

TRBJ2-7 - 13 few TRBV18 TGTGCCAGCTCACCTTCCAGGGACTACGAGCAGTACTTC CASSPSRDYEQYF
TRBJ2-2 TRBD2 16 - TRBV4-2 TGTGCCAGCAGCCAAGAAGGGAGGGAGAACACCGGGGAGCTGTTTTTT CASSQEGRENTGELFF
TRBJ1-1 - 14 many TRBV12-3/TRBV12-4 TGTGCCAGCAGTGCCCCGGACAGTTGGACTGAAGCTTTCTTT CASSAPDSWTEAFF
TRBJ1-5 - 15 - TRBV11-2 TGTGCCAGCAGCTTGGCGCAGGGCCCTGGTCAGCCCCAGCATTTT CASSLAQGPGQPQHF
TRBJ2-2 - 13 - TRBV5-1 TGCGCCAGCGCTAAGGACGGCAAACCCGGGCTGTTTTTT CASAKDGKPGLFF
TRBJ2-1 - 12 - TRBV12-3/TRBV12-4 TGTGCCAGCAGGGGTAGGGGCCATGAGCAGTTCTTC CASRGRGHEQFF
TRBJ1-2 - 15 - TRBV7-2 TGTGCCAGCAGCGACTACCACATTCGGAACTATGGCTACACCTTC CASSDYHIRNYGYTF
TRBJ2-7 TRBD2 15 - TRBV5-6 TGTGCCAGCAGCTTGGTGGGACTAGCGAGAAACGAGCAGTACTTC CASSLVGLARNEQYF
TRBJ2-6 TRBD1 18 - TRBV6-5 TGTGCCAGCAGTCGAACCGGGACAGGGGGTTCGGGGGCCAACGTCCTGACTTTC CASSRTGTGGSGANVLTF
TRBJ2-1 TRBD2 15 - TRBV9 TGTGCCAGCAGTGCCACTAGCGGGCTCATAAATGAGCAGTTCTTC CASSATSGLINEQFF
TRBJ1-2 - 13 - TRBV6-5 TGTGCCAGCAGTTACAGGGGGGGGGATGGCTACACCTTC CASSYRGGDGYTF